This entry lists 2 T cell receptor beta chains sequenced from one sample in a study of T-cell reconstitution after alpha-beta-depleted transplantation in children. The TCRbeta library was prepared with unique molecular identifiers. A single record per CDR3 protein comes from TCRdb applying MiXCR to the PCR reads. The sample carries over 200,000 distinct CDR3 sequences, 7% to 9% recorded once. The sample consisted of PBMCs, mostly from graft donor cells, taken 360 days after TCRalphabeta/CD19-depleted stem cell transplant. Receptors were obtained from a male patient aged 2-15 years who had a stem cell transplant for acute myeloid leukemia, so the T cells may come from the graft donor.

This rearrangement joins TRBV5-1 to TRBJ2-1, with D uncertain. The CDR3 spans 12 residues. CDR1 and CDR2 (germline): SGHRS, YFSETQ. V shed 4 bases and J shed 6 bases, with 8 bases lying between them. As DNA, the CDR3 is TGCGCCAGCAGCCCGTATGGCAATGAGCAGTTCTTC. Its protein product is CASSPYGNEQFF. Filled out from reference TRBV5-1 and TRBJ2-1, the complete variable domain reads KAGVTQTPRYLIKTRGQQVTLSCSPISGHRSVSWYQQTPGQGLQFLFEYFSETQRNKGNFPGRFSGRQFSNSRSEMNVSTLELGDSALYLCASSPYGNEQFFGPGTRLTVL.

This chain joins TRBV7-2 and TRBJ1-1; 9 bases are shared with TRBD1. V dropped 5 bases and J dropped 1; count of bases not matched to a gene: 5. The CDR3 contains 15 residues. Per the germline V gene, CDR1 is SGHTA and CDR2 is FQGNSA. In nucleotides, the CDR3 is TGTGCCAGCAGCATCTGGACAGGGGCGAACACTGAAGCTTTCTTT. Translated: CASSIWTGANTEAFF.